The next 11 T cell receptor beta chains were all read from a single sample in a study of tumor-infiltrating lymphocytes in glioblastoma multiforme. Three nested ARM-PCR rounds with V-beta and C-beta primers built TCRB libraries. Each CDR3 protein gets one entry after TCRdb re-called the multiplex PCR reads with MiXCR. The sample contains fewer than 15,000 distinct CDR3 sequences, 64% of which appear only once. Source material: brain tumor tissue. The receptor set was obtained from a male donor with glioblastoma.

This clonotype was found a few times. This rearrangement joins TRBV4-3 to TRBJ2-5; D not resolved. This CDR3 spans 13 amino acids. Germline V gene lookup returns CDR1 LGHNA and CDR2 YSLEER. V lost 0 bases and J 5 bases, leaving 7 bases between the germline ends. This CDR3 reads CASSQEGWETQYF. CDR3 sequence (DNA): TGCGCCAGCAGCCAAGAGGGGTGGGAGACCCAGTACTTC.

As to this clonotype: This could be a read error, since a much larger clone is one nucleotide away. V and J are TRBV29-1 and TRBJ1-2; no definite D call. The CDR3 runs 10 residues. The germline gives CDR1 SQVTM, CDR2 ANQGSEA. The CDR3 DNA reads TGCAGCGTTGACAGCTATTGCTACACCTTC. Translation: CSVDSYCYTF.

Notes on this clonotype: Lacking the conserved final phenylalanine or tryptophan, this CDR3 likely reflects a read error. This chain joins TRBV4-1 and TRBJ1-2; TRBD1 matches 8 bases. Trimming took 6 bases from V and 3 from J; bases not matched to a gene: 6. Germline loops: CDR1 MGHRA, CDR2 YSYEKL. The CDR3 runs to 14 residues. For the CDR3, the DNA is TGCGCCAGCAGACCTCCGACAGGGGACTATGGCTACACCCTC. As protein: CASRPPTGDYGYTL.

The chain employs TRBV28 and TRBJ2-7; no clear D. Germline values: CDR1 MDHEN, CDR2 SYDVKM. This CDR3 spans 19 amino acids. The V end lost 8 bases, the J end lost 2 bases, and 31 bases lay between the germline ends. DNA for the CDR3: TGTGCCAGCGCACACTCGTTGGCAACGGGCCGCCTTCGCACCTACGAGCAGTACTTC. Translation: CASAHSLATGRLRTYEQYF.

Regarding this clonotype: A much larger clone differs by one base, so this may be a read error. This chain uses TRBV11-2 with TRBJ2-3; TRBD2 matches 11 bases. Germline values: CDR1 SGHAT, CDR2 FQNNGV. The CDR3 has 14 amino acids. The CDR3 DNA follows: TGTGACAGCAGCTTACTAGCGGGGGAAGATACGCAGTATTTT. Its translation: CDSSLLAGEDTQYF. Filled out from reference TRBV11-2 and TRBJ2-3, the complete variable domain reads EAGVAQSPRYKIIEKRQSVAFWCNPISGHATLYWYQQILGQGPKLLIQFQNNGVVDDSQLPKDRFSAERLKGVDSTLKIQPAKLEDSAVYLCDSSLLAGEDTQYFGPGTRLTVL.

The V gene is TRBV20-1, the J gene TRBJ2-3, with D possibly being TRBD1 (6 bases). V shed 8 bases and J shed 2 bases, with 20 bases lying between them. The CDR3 runs 15 residues. CDR1 is DFQATT, CDR2 SNEGSKA, per germline (reference sequence). The CDR3 here is CSSVTGHQLTDTQYF. In DNA form, the CDR3 reads TGCAGTTCGGTAACGGGACATCAACTCACAGATACGCAGTATTTT.

This clonotype turned up a few times. The CDR3: CAISYERGKGEKLFF. The CDR3 DNA reads TGTGCCATCAGTTACGAGAGGGGAAAAGGAGAAAAACTGTTTTTT. The chain links TRBV10-3 to TRBJ1-4; the D gene is possibly TRBD1 (5 bases). Germline CDR1 and CDR2: ENHRY and SYGVKD. There are 15 residues in the CDR3. Trimming shortened V by 5 bases and J by 8 bases, and 18 bases separated the two germline ends.

This chain joins TRBV20-1 and TRBJ2-5, with D hard to call. V was pared by 1 base and J by 1 base, with 7 bases between. Germline V CDR1 and CDR2: DFQATT, SNEGSKA (reference sequence). CDR3 size: 13 residues. CDR3 protein: CSARGGFQETQYF. CDR3 nucleotide sequence: TGCAGTGCTAGAGGGGGTTTCCAAGAGACCCAGTACTTC.

A note on this clonotype: Because the CDR3 is missing its conserved closing phenylalanine or tryptophan, this is likely a read error. The chain has TRBV20-1 and TRBJ2-3; maybe TRBD2 (6 bases). Germline CDR1 is DFQATT and CDR2 is SNEGSKA (reference sequence). The CDR3 is 13 residues long. CDR3 protein: CSARERGTDMQYL. In DNA form, the CDR3 reads TGCAGTGCTAGAGAGCGGGGCACAGATATGCAGTATTTA.

This clonotype was seen repeatedly, ten times or more. V is TRBV7-9 and J is TRBJ2-1; 12 bases map to TRBD2. The CDR3 has 19 residues. The germline gives CDR1 SEHNR, CDR2 FQNEAQ (reference sequence). The junction had 12 bases not matched to a gene; V was cut back by 6 bases and J by 0 bases. The CDR3 loop is CASRQTSGRNISSYNEQFF. CDR3 coding DNA: TGTGCCAGCAGGCAAACTAGCGGGAGGAATATTAGCTCCTACAATGAGCAGTTCTTC.

The rearrangement uses TRBV29-1 and TRBJ2-7; TRBD1 agrees at 11 bases. Trimming at V came to 6 bases and at J to 4 bases, leaving 2 bases not matched to a gene. Per the germline V gene, CDR1 is SQVTM and CDR2 is ANQGSEA. The CDR3 spans 12 residues. The CDR3 spells CSVRDRGYEQYF. CDR3 in DNA: TGCAGCGTCCGGGACAGGGGGTACGAGCAGTACTTC.